A selection of T cell receptor beta chains follows, all from one sample in a study of T cells in Graves' hyperthyroidism and ophthalmopathy. TCRdb processed the multiplex PCR reads anew with MiXCR; each CDR3 protein has one entry. This table holds 500,000 to 650,000 distinct CDR3 sequences, around 13% found once. Sequencing was performed on blood. Every receptor here comes from a woman aged 45-65 years with Graves' ophthalmopathy. CDR3s include the opening cysteine and the closing phenylalanine or tryptophan. Fields, in order: D gene, V gene, clone size, J gene, CDR3 DNA, CDR3 protein. The D gene is left open where the match is weak. Clone size appears in some rows only: once, few, many, or a class for an expanded clone.

-	TRBV14	few	TRBJ2-2	TGTGCCAGCAGCCAAGATTTAACGCACCGGGAGCTGTTTTTT	CASSQDLTHRELFF
-	TRBV3-2	many	TRBJ1-1	TGTGCCAGCAGCCAAGTGGACAGGCCTAAATGGGACACTGAAGCTTTCTTT	CASSQVDRPKWDTEAFF
-	TRBV3-1	many	TRBJ2-3	TGTGCCAGCAGCCAAGGGGTACGAAGCACAGATACGCAGTATTTT	CASSQGVRSTDTQYF
TRBD1	TRBV6-2/TRBV6-3	-	TRBJ2-7	TGTGCCAGCAACGACAGGGTCTCCTACGAGCAGTACTTC	CASNDRVSYEQYF
-	TRBV20-1	few	TRBJ1-1	TGCAGTGCCACAACTCCACCCGGAGCTTTCTTT	CSATTPPGAFF
TRBD1	TRBV6-2/TRBV6-3	few	TRBJ2-5	TGTGCCAGCAGTTACGACAGGGGGTCCTGGGGAAGCTCGGAGACCCAGTACTTC	CASSYDRGSWGSSETQYF
TRBD2	TRBV9	-	TRBJ2-5	TGTGCCAGCAGCCCGGTAGGGCTAGCGGGAACGTTGCACTTC	CASSPVGLAGTLHF
-	TRBV20-1	few	TRBJ1-4	TGCAGTGCTAGGGTGGGATTTAATGAAAAACTGTTTTTT	CSARVGFNEKLFF
-	TRBV7-2	few	TRBJ2-2	TGTGCCAGCAGCGCCGGTCTGGGGACATACACCGGGGAGCTGTTTTTT	CASSAGLGTYTGELFF
TRBD1	TRBV6-5	many	TRBJ2-6	TGTGCCAGCAGTTACTCAGGGGGACAGGGGCTAACTGGGGCCAACGTCCTGACTTTC	CASSYSGGQGLTGANVLTF
-	TRBV30	many	TRBJ1-1	TGTGCCTGGAGTGTTAGGACGTTCTCTGAAGCTTTCTTT	CAWSVRTFSEAFF
-	TRBV6-1	-	TRBJ1-2	TGTGCCAGCAGTGTAGACTCCTGGAACACCTTC	CASSVDSWNTF
-	TRBV9	few	TRBJ2-1	TGTGCCAGCAGCGTAACAGGGTCCCTCCACAATGAGCAGTTCTTC	CASSVTGSLHNEQFF
-	TRBV7-3	-	TRBJ2-2	TGTGCCAGCAGCTTAAAAGGAGGGGCTGCCGGGGAGCTGTTTTTT	CASSLKGGAAGELFF
-	TRBV5-1	many	TRBJ2-1	TGCGCCAGCAGCCCCCCCGTGGGGGCCAGTGAGCAGTTCTTC	CASSPPVGASEQFF
-	TRBV7-8	few	TRBJ1-1	TGTGCCAGCAGCTTAGCTTCTCAGGCGAACACTGAAGCTTTCTTT	CASSLASQANTEAFF
TRBD2	TRBV20-1	many	TRBJ2-1	TGCAGTGCTAGGAGCCCACGGGCTAGCGGGAGGGCTAATGAGCAGTTCTTC	CSARSPRASGRANEQFF
TRBD1	TRBV27	few	TRBJ1-5	TGTGCCAGCAGTTCCACCTCCAGGGGGTTGAGCAATCAGCCCCAGCATTTT	CASSSTSRGLSNQPQHF
-	TRBV19	few	TRBJ1-5	TGTGCCAGTATGGGCCAGACGATAGGCAATCAGCCCCAGCATTTT	CASMGQTIGNQPQHF
-	TRBV5-1	many	TRBJ2-7	TGCGCCAGCAGTGGCAGCACCTACGAGCAGTACTTC	CASSGSTYEQYF
-	TRBV5-1	many	TRBJ2-3	TGCGCCAGCAGCTTGGCGCAGCGGTTGGATACGCAGTATTTT	CASSLAQRLDTQYF
-	TRBV10-3	-	TRBJ1-1	TGTGCCATCAGCAATTTGAACACTGAAGCTTTCTTT	CAISNLNTEAFF
-	TRBV30	many	TRBJ2-6	TGTGCCTGGAGTGTGGGAACTGGGGCCAACGTCCTGACTTTC	CAWSVGTGANVLTF
-	TRBV29-1	many	TRBJ2-3	TGCAGCGTTGTTTACAGCACAGATACGCAGTATTTT	CSVVYSTDTQYF
TRBD2	TRBV19	-	TRBJ2-5	TGTGCCAGTAGTGGACTAGCGAACCAAGAGACCCAGTACTTC	CASSGLANQETQYF
-	TRBV12-3/TRBV12-4	many	TRBJ1-5	TGTGCCAGCAGTTTTAGGGATTTAGGCAATCAGCCCCAGCATTTT	CASSFRDLGNQPQHF
-	TRBV24-1	few	TRBJ1-2	TGTGCCACCAGTGAACCCAAGGGAGGAGGCTACACCTTC	CATSEPKGGGYTF
-	TRBV9	many	TRBJ2-1	TGTGCCAGCAGCTATAGCGGAAACCAATACAATGAGCAGTTCTTC	CASSYSGNQYNEQFF
-	TRBV5-1	many	TRBJ2-3	TGCGCCAGCAGGGGGGACGTAGGGGCTCATACGCAGTATTTT	CASRGDVGAHTQYF
TRBD2	TRBV7-2	many	TRBJ2-3	TGTGCCAGCAGCTTAACGGGGACTAGCGGTATGAATACGCAGTATTTT	CASSLTGTSGMNTQYF
-	TRBV5-1	many	TRBJ2-3	TGCGCCAGCAGCCCCAAAGTCAATACGCAGTATTTT	CASSPKVNTQYF
TRBD1	TRBV27	-	TRBJ1-2	TGTGCCAGCAGTCGAGCCTCAGGGACAGGAAATGGCTACACCTTC	CASSRASGTGNGYTF
-	TRBV4-2	-	TRBJ2-2	TGTGCCAGCAGCCAAGCGACAGCGAACACCGGGGAGCTGTTTTTT	CASSQATANTGELFF
TRBD2	TRBV5-4	-	TRBJ2-2	TGTGCCAGCAGCTTGGGGGGACTAGCTAGCACCGGGGAGCTGTTTTTT	CASSLGGLASTGELFF
-	TRBV6-1	-	TRBJ1-6	TGTGCCAGCACTAGGGGCCGTCCCCGGAGCTCCTATAATTCACCCCTCCACTTT	CASTRGRPRSSYNSPLHF
-	TRBV12-3/TRBV12-4	many	TRBJ1-1	TGTGCCAGCAGTTTACTGTACACTGAAGCTTTCTTT	CASSLLYTEAFF
-	TRBV4-3	few	TRBJ2-7	TGCGCCAGCAGCCAAGGGTCCCGCGAGCAGTACTTC	CASSQGSREQYF
TRBD2	TRBV20-1	many	TRBJ2-1	TGCAGTGCTAGAGAAAGACTAGCCTTTCCTAATGAGCAGTTCTTC	CSARERLAFPNEQFF
-	TRBV5-1	-	TRBJ2-5	TGCGCCAGCAGGGAGTTGAGACAGTCAGAGACCCAGTACTTC	CASRELRQSETQYF
TRBD1	TRBV6-1	-	TRBJ2-7	TGTGCCAGCACCTCTCATAGACAGGGAAGCTCCTACGAGCAGTACTTC	CASTSHRQGSSYEQYF
-	TRBV28	many	TRBJ2-7	TGTGCCAGCAGTTTACGGTACGAGCAGTACTTC	CASSLRYEQYF
-	TRBV5-6	few	TRBJ2-5	TGTGCCAGCAGCTTGGGTCCCGGGAGCAGTGAGACCCAGTACTTC	CASSLGPGSSETQYF
-	TRBV7-2	many	TRBJ1-4	TGTGCCAGCAGCTTCGGCCCGACCTCTAATGAAAAACTGTTTTTT	CASSFGPTSNEKLFF
TRBD2	TRBV7-2	many	TRBJ2-7	TGTGCCAGCAGCAATATAGGGACTATTCGCGAGCAGTACTTC	CASSNIGTIREQYF
-	TRBV12-3/TRBV12-4	-	TRBJ2-6	TGTGCCAGCAGTTTAGGATCCCCGGGTTCGGGCGGGGCCAACGTCCTGACTTTC	CASSLGSPGSGGANVLTF
TRBD1	TRBV3-1	-	TRBJ1-2	TGTGCCAGCAGCAACCGGGACAGGGGGCATGAAGGCTACACCTTC	CASSNRDRGHEGYTF
TRBD1	TRBV7-2	-	TRBJ2-5	TGTGCCAGCAGCCGATACTACAGGGGGCGCCTGAAGACCCAGTACTTC	CASSRYYRGRLKTQYF
-	TRBV11-3	few	TRBJ2-5	TGTGCCAGCAGCTTAGATCTCCCTTTCAGGGGAGAGTGGACGAGGGAGACCCAGTACTTC	CASSLDLPFRGEWTRETQYF
TRBD1	TRBV7-9	many	TRBJ1-2	TGTGCCAGCAGCTTAGGGGACAGGGGACTCTATGGCTACACCTTC	CASSLGDRGLYGYTF
TRBD1	TRBV5-1	many	TRBJ2-6	TGCGCCAGCAGCTTGATCGGGACAGGGGGCGCGGGGGCCAACGTCCTGACTTTC	CASSLIGTGGAGANVLTF
-	TRBV18	many	TRBJ2-3	TGTGCCAGCTCACCGGACAGATTCACAGATACGCAGTATTTT	CASSPDRFTDTQYF
TRBD1	TRBV27	-	TRBJ2-1	TGTGCCAGCAGCACCCACGGGACAGGGGTTTTGAATGAGCAGTTCTTC	CASSTHGTGVLNEQFF
TRBD2	TRBV7-9	many	TRBJ2-5	TGTGCCAGCAGCGTGGGGCTAGCGGGACACCAAGAGACCCAGTACTTC	CASSVGLAGHQETQYF
TRBD1	TRBV24-1	-	TRBJ2-3	TGTGCCACCAGTGATTTTGGACAGGGGGACACAGATACGCAGTATTTT	CATSDFGQGDTDTQYF
-	TRBV14	many	TRBJ2-2	TGTGCCAGCAGCCTAGGACTGCACACCGGGGAGCTGTTTTTT	CASSLGLHTGELFF